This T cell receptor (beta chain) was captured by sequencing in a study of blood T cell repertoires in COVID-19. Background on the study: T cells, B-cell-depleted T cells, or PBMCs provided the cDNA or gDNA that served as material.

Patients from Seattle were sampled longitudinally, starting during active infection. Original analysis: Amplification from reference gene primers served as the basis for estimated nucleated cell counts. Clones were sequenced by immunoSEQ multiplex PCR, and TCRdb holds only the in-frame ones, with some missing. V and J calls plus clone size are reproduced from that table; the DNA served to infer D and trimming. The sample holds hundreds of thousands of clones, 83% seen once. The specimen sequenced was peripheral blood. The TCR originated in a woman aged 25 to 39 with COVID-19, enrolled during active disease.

The chain's CDR3 is CASSAGLAGEEQYF. CDR3 sequence (DNA): TGCGCCAGCAGCGCGGGACTAGCGGGGGAAGAGCAGTACTTC. The chain links TRBV5-1 to TRBJ2-7; 14 bases map to TRBD2. The CDR3 contains 14 residues. J was trimmed by 7 bases and V by 4 bases; bases with no gene match: 4. The germline CDR1 and CDR2 sequences are SGHRS and YFSETQ.